The present T cell receptor beta chain was sequenced within a study of blood T cells in healthy people across ages. Study results and caveats: TCR beta diversity per million T cells fell roughly linearly with age. Diversity estimates drawn from one million T cells were deemed underestimates. PBMC samples, being unsorted, prevented any conclusive comparison of naive and antigen-experienced cells.

Germline V gene sequence: CDR1 SGHTA, CDR2 FQGNSA. CDR3 size: 18 residues. V was clipped by 5 bases and J by 0 bases; unmatched bases: 14. A J-beta primer mix and a sample-barcoded 5' primer were used in a second PCR of roughly 6 to 12 cycles. Tagging of each cDNA molecule was performed by a template-switch adaptor with 12 random nucleotides. TCRdb ran MiXCR on the 5' RACE reads and lists one entry per CDR3 protein. The sample comprises about 730,000 distinct CDR3 sequences, around 40% of which are singletons, and 20% to 25% rests with the top ten. To note about this clonotype: The antigen remains undetermined.

The sequencing sample was made of blood. The chain employs TRBV7-2 and TRBJ2-7, with TRBD2 matching over 9 bases. This receptor was taken from a woman aged 55-75 years in good health. The DNA of the CDR3 is TGTGCCAGCAGCCTTCTGACCGGGGGCGGGGGGGGCTCCTACGAGCAGTACTTC. Protein: CASSLLTGGGGGSYEQYF.